This T cell receptor beta chain was documented in a study of blood T cell repertoires in COVID-19. Study at large: Nucleic acid was either cDNA or gDNA, and it came from T cells, B-cell-depleted T cells, or PBMCs.

Trimming removed 1 base at V and 0 bases at J, with 8 bases between. The CDR3 is 15 residues long. The germline V gene has CDR1 SGHDT and CDR2 YYEEEE. Repertoires were generated with immunoSEQ multiplex PCR, while TCRdb's copy carries only in-frame clones and drops some. Of over 100,000 clones in the sample, 85% were seen once. The chain has TRBV5-6 and TRBJ2-4; no clear D gene. The sample consisted of peripheral blood. This clonotype was sampled from an elderly man with acute or convalescent COVID-19. The CDR3 DNA sequence: TGTGCCAGCAGCTTGACACAGCTAGCCAAAAACATTCAGTACTTC. Amino acid sequence: CASSLTQLAKNIQYF.